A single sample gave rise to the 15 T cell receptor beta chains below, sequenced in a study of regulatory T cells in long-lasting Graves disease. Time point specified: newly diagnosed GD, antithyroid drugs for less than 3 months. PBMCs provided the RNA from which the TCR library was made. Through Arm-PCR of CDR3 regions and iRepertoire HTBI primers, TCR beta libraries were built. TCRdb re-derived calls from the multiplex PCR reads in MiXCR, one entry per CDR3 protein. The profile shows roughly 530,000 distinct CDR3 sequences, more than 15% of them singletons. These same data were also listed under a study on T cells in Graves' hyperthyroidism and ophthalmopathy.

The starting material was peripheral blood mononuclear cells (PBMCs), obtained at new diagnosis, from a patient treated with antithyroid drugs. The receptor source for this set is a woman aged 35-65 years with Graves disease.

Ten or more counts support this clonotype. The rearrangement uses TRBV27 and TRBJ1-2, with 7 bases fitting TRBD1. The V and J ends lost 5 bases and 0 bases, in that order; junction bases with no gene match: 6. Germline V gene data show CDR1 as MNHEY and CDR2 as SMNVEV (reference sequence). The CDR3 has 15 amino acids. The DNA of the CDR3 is TGTGCCAGCAGTCCTTGGCAGGGGGCTAACTATGGCTACACCTTC. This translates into CASSPWQGANYGYTF.

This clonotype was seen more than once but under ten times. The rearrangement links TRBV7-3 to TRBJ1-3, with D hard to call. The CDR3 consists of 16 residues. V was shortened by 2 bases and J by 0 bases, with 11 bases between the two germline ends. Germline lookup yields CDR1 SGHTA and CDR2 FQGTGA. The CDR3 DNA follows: TGTGCCAGCAGCTTATCCCTCTCACGCTCTGGAAACACCATATATTTT. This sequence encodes CASSLSLSRSGNTIYF.

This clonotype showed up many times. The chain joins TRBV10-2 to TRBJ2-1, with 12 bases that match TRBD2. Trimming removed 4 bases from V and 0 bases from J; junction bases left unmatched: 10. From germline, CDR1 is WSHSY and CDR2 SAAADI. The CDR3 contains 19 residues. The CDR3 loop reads CASSAVTSGGPSSYNEQFF. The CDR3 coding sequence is TGCGCCAGCAGTGCCGTGACTAGCGGGGGCCCAAGCTCCTACAATGAGCAGTTCTTC.

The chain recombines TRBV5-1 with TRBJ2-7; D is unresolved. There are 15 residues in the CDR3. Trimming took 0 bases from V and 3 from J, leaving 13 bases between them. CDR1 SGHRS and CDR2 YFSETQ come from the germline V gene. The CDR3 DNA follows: TGCGCCAGCAGCTTGGTCGGCGGCAGAAGCTACGAGCAGTACTTC. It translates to CASSLVGGRSYEQYF.

CDR3 in DNA: TGTGCCTGGTTGGGGGAGAACACCGGGGAGCTGTTTTTT. Its translation: CAWLGENTGELFF. This chain links TRBV30 with TRBJ2-2; TRBD1 or TRBD2 may be the D gene (5 bases each). This CDR3 has 13 amino acids. Trimming pared 5 bases from V and 1 base from J, leaving 8 bases between. The germline gives CDR1 GTSNPN, CDR2 SVGIG (reference sequence).

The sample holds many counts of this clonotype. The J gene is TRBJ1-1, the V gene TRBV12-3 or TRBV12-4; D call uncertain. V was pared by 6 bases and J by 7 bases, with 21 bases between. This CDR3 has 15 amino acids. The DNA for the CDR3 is TGTGCCAGCAGCCTTCACTCAGGAGCTGGTAGTGAAGCTTTCTTT. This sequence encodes CASSLHSGAGSEAFF.

CDR3 in amino acids: CASSLRAGASYEQYF. The CDR3 coding sequence is TGCGCCAGCAGCTTACGAGCGGGGGCGTCCTACGAGCAGTACTTC. The chain couples TRBV5-1 to TRBJ2-7; 8 bases are shared with TRBD2. Germline CDR1 and CDR2: SGHRS and YFSETQ. V lost 2 bases and J lost 1; bases outside the gene matches: 5. The CDR3 contains 15 residues.

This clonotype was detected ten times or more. Written as DNA, the CDR3 is TGCAGTGCCCCCTGGATCGCAGATACGCAGTATTTT. It codes for CSAPWIADTQYF. The J gene is TRBJ2-3, the V gene TRBV20-1, with no clear D. Germline V gene sequence: CDR1 DFQATT, CDR2 SNEGSKA (reference sequence). The CDR3 sequence is 12 residues long. V was clipped by 6 bases and J by 4 bases, with 11 bases between them.

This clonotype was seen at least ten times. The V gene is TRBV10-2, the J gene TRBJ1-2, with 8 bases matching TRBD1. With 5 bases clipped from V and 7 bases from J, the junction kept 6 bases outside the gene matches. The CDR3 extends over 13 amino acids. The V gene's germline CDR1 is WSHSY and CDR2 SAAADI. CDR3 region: CASSPTGAAGYTF. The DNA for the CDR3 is TGCGCCAGCAGTCCGACAGGGGCGGCTGGCTACACCTTC.

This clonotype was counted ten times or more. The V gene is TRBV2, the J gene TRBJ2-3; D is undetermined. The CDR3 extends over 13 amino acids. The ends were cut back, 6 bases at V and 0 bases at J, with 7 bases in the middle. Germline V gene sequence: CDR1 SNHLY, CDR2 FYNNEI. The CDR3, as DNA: TGTGCCAGCAGGCAGGAGAGCACAGATACGCAGTATTTT. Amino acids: CASRQESTDTQYF.

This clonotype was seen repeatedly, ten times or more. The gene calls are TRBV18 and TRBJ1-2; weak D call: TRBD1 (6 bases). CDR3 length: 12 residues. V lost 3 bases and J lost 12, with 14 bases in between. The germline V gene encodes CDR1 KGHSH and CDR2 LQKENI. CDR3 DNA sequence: TGTGCCAGCTCACCCGGGGGCGAGCAAGACACCTTC. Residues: CASSPGGEQDTF.

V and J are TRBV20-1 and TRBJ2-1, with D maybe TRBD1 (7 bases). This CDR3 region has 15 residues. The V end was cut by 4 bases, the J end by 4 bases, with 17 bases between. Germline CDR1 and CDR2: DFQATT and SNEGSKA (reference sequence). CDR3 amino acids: CSAIPMTGRYNEQFF. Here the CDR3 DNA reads TGCAGTGCTATACCAATGACAGGGAGGTACAATGAGCAGTTCTTC.

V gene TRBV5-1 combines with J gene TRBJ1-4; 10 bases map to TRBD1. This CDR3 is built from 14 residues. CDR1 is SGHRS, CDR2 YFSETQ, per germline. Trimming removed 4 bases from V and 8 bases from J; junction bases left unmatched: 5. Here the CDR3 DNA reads TGCGCCAGCAGCCCGACAGGGGGCGAGGAAAAACTGTTTTTT. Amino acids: CASSPTGGEEKLFF.

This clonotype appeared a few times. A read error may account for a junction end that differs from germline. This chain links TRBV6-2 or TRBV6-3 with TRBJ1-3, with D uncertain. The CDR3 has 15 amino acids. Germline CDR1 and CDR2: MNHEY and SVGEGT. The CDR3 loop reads CASSLEAGSGNTTYF. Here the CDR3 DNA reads TGTGCCAGCAGTCTGGAAGCAGGATCTGGAAACACCACATATTTT.

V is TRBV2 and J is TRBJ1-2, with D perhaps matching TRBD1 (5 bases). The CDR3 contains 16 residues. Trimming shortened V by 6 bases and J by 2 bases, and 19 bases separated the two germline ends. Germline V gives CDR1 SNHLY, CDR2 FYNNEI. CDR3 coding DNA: TGTGCCAGCAGCTTGGTTTTAGCGGGGGGGAACTATGGCTACACCTTC. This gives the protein CASSLVLAGGNYGYTF.